The present T cell receptor beta chain was sequenced within a study of CD8+ T cells in alopecia areata. Overall study: Scoring of treated patients' severity used the percentage of affected scalp area. Whole-study results and caveats: Lesional tissue from the scalp (especially in alopecia totalis/universalis) showed higher clonality than normal scalp.

As to this clone: Its antigen is as yet unknown.

RNA was extracted and reverse transcribed into cDNA as the sequencing template. Only in-frame clones appear in the TCRdb table, and some are missing; sequencing was by immunoSEQ multiplex PCR. Seen here are about 190,000 clones, 50% to 60% observed once, and the top ten hold less than 0.8%. V dropped 4 bases and J dropped 2; count of bases not matched to a gene: 7. Germline CDR1 and CDR2: GTSNPN and SVGIG (reference sequence). This CDR3 comprises 15 residues. The treatment was: oral pan-JAK inhibitor, 5-10 mg twice daily. Peripheral blood, together with lesional scalp punch biopsies, was collected from alopecia areata patients.

This sequence joins TRBV30 and TRBJ2-2; 7 bases agree with TRBD1. The source is a human donor with alopecia areata. Sequenced here: CD4+ T cells sorted from blood, sampled at week 4, from a patient treated with tofacitinib. The CDR3 loop is CAWNTGTANTGELFF. The CDR3 DNA reads as TGTGCCTGGAATACCGGGACAGCCAACACCGGGGAGCTGTTTTTT.